The 32 T cell receptor beta chains in this list originate from one sample, sequenced in a study of blood T cells in healthy people across ages. Alongside a J-beta primer mix, a sample-barcoded 5' primer served in a second PCR lasting about 6 to 11 cycles. TCRdb passed the 5' RACE reads through MiXCR, listing each CDR3 protein once. The sample consists of 1 million to 1.2 million distinct CDR3 sequences, around two fifths of them appearing once. The sequenced sample consisted of blood. The receptors shown here come from a man aged 18 to 29 in good health.

This clonotype was seen a few times. For the CDR3, the DNA is TGCGCCAGCAGCCAAGAAGAGGGTCGGCAGCCCCAGCATTTT. It translates to CASSQEEGRQPQHF. The chain couples TRBV4-3 to TRBJ1-5; D is ambiguous. Trimming cost V 0 bases and J 7 bases, with 10 bases left between them. This CDR3 is 14 amino acids long. Germline assignment: CDR1 LGHNA and CDR2 YSLEER.

This clonotype was counted a few times. The V gene is TRBV4-3, the J gene TRBJ2-3; D is uncertain. This CDR3 spans 16 amino acids. The V end lost 0 bases, the J end lost 4 bases, and 14 bases lay between the germline ends. CDR1 and CDR2 (germline): LGHNA, YSLEER. The CDR3 reads CASSQDPGGAADTQYF. In DNA, the CDR3 is TGCGCCAGCAGCCAAGATCCCGGCGGCGCCGCAGATACGCAGTATTTT.

This clonotype was found once. The J gene is TRBJ2-1, the V gene TRBV4-1; 7 bases match TRBD2. Gene TRBJ2-7 matches the end of the DNA better, so the J call may be wrong. The CDR3 contains 18 residues. Germline loops: CDR1 MGHRA, CDR2 YSYEKL. This CDR3 is CASSQALSGASSYNEQYF. The CDR3 bases are TGCGCCAGCAGCCAGGCTTTAAGCGGGGCGAGCTCCTACAATGAGCAGTACTTC.

The V call is TRBV7-2, the J call TRBJ2-7, with D possibly being TRBD1 or TRBD2 (6 bases each). The closer fit of TRBJ2-5 to the DNA end suggests the J call may be wrong. From germline, CDR1 is SGHTA and CDR2 FQGNSA. This CDR3 has 15 amino acids. The CDR3 DNA sequence: TGTGCCAGCAGCTTGCTAGCGTATCCCAGGGGGACCCAGTACTTC. This sequence encodes CASSLLAYPRGTQYF.

The CDR3, as DNA: TGCGCCAGCAGCCCCATAGGGGTCTTCACCGGGGAGCTGTTTTTT. Encoded protein: CASSPIGVFTGELFF. The chain combines TRBV4-3 with TRBJ2-2; tentative D call: TRBD1 (5 bases). The CDR3 has 15 amino acids. CDR1 and CDR2 (germline): LGHNA, YSLEER. Between the trimmed V and J ends, which lost 4 bases and 4 bases, there was a span of 13 bases.

This clonotype showed up just a few times. V is TRBV5-1 and J is TRBJ2-1; TRBD2 matches at 7 bases. The CDR3 runs 16 residues. Germline V gene lookup returns CDR1 SGHRS and CDR2 YFSETQ. The trim removed 3 bases at V and 4 bases at J, leaving 10 bases unmatched. The CDR3 loop is CASSSSLAEVYNEQFF. CDR3 in DNA: TGCGCCAGCAGCTCGTCCCTAGCGGAAGTTTACAATGAGCAGTTCTTC. Drawing the rest from reference TRBV5-1 and TRBJ2-1, the complete variable domain is KAGVTQTPRYLIKTRGQQVTLSCSPISGHRSVSWYQQTPGQGLQFLFEYFSETQRNKGNFPGRFSGRQFSNSRSEMNVSTLELGDSALYLCASSSSLAEVYNEQFFGPGTRLTVL.

This rearrangement joins TRBV9 to TRBJ2-3; TRBD2 agrees at 12 bases. Unmatched junction bases numbered 2, after V lost 2 bases and J lost 1 base. This CDR3 has 16 amino acids. Germline lookup yields CDR1 SGDLS and CDR2 YYNGEE. DNA of the CDR3: TGTGCCAGCAGCGTCCGACTAGCGGGGGGCACAGATACGCAGTATTTT. Protein: CASSVRLAGGTDTQYF. The variable domain in full, completed from reference TRBV9 and TRBJ2-3, reads DSGVTQTPKHLITATGQRVTLRCSPRSGDLSVYWYQQSLDQGLQFLIQYYNGEERAKGNILERFSAQQFPDLHSELNLSSLELGDSALYFCASSVRLAGGTDTQYFGPGTRLTVL.

This clonotype was seen a handful of times. The chain couples TRBV6-5 to TRBJ2-3; a possible D gene is TRBD1 (5 bases). Germline V gives CDR1 MNHEY, CDR2 SVGAGI. The CDR3 has 18 residues. V was cut by 3 bases and J by 0 bases, with 19 bases left in between. The CDR3 nucleotides read TGTGCCAGCAGTTATGGTCGTTGGGGCCCCTCTAGCACAGATACGCAGTATTTT. Its protein product is CASSYGRWGPSSTDTQYF.

The chain links TRBV29-1 to TRBJ2-5, with D possibly being TRBD2 (7 bases). CDR3 length: 14 residues. V was shortened by 6 bases and J by 2 bases, with 16 bases between the two germline ends. The V gene's germline CDR1 is SQVTM and CDR2 ANQGSEA. CDR3 DNA sequence: TGCAGCGTAGCTTCAGGGGACTATCAAGAGACCCAGTACTTC. This translates into CSVASGDYQETQYF.

In this sample, this clonotype turned up a few times. This chain uses TRBV20-1 with TRBJ1-1; perhaps TRBD1 as D (5 bases). The CDR3 is 14 residues long. Per the germline V gene, CDR1 is DFQATT and CDR2 is SNEGSKA (reference sequence). Trimming took off 4 bases at V and 1 base at J, with 13 bases between the two ends. The CDR3 sequence: CSAKQPRGNTEAFF. The CDR3 DNA reads as TGCAGTGCTAAGCAACCGAGGGGGAACACTGAAGCTTTCTTT.

This chain links TRBV15 with TRBJ2-2; TRBD1 aligns across 9 bases. J gave up 2 bases and V 4 bases, and 8 bases lay outside the gene matches. CDR1 is LNHNV, CDR2 YYDKDF, per germline (reference sequence). The CDR3 extends over 17 amino acids. CDR3 region: CATSTVPGQGNTGELFF. In nucleotides, the CDR3 is TGTGCCACCAGCACGGTACCGGGACAGGGTAACACCGGGGAGCTGTTTTTT.

This chain joins TRBV11-1 and TRBJ2-3; D is unclear. The CDR3 extends over 14 amino acids. CDR1 and CDR2 (germline): SGHAT, FQDESV (reference sequence). Deletions cut 4 bases from V and 1 base from J, with 9 bases between. The CDR3 sequence is CASSSLLGTDTQYF. In nucleotides, the CDR3 is TGTGCCAGCAGCTCACTGTTGGGCACAGATACGCAGTATTTT.

The chain joins TRBV7-8 to TRBJ1-4; D remains ambiguous. Germline CDR1 is SGHVS and CDR2 is FQNEAQ. This CDR3 comprises 16 residues. Trimming took off 3 bases at V and 3 bases at J, with 14 bases between the two ends. The CDR3 loop is CASSLATGLANEKLFF. The DNA of the CDR3 is TGTGCCAGCAGCTTGGCCACCGGGTTAGCTAATGAAAAACTGTTTTTT.

This clonotype was picked up a small number of times. This rearrangement joins TRBV5-1 to TRBJ2-5; 7 bases are shared with TRBD1. The end of the DNA aligns better with TRBJ2-7, so the J call may be wrong. Looked up from germline, CDR1 is SGHRS and CDR2 is YFSETQ. This CDR3 region has 13 residues. DNA of the CDR3: TGCGCCAGCAGCTATTTGACAGGGTGCGAGCAGTACTTC. Residues: CASSYLTGCEQYF.

This chain joins TRBV20-1 and TRBJ2-1, with 8 nucleotides matching TRBD1. The germline V gene encodes CDR1 DFQATT and CDR2 SNEGSKA (reference sequence). With 3 bases clipped from V and 0 bases from J, the junction kept 7 bases outside the gene matches. This CDR3 contains 16 residues. The CDR3 spells CSASKPQGGSYNEQFF. DNA of the CDR3: TGCAGTGCTAGTAAGCCACAGGGGGGCTCCTACAATGAGCAGTTCTTC.

The genes are TRBV29-1 and TRBJ1-1; D uncertain. Trimming cost V 2 bases and J 6 bases, with 10 bases left between them. Germline V gene sequence: CDR1 SQVTM, CDR2 ANQGSEA. The CDR3 extends over 12 amino acids. CDR3 in DNA: TGCAGCGTTGAACACAGCCACTCTGAAGCTTTCTTT. This gives the protein CSVEHSHSEAFF.

This clonotype was counted many times. The chain combines TRBV12-3 or TRBV12-4 with TRBJ2-3, with unresolved D. Between the trimmed V and J ends, which lost 4 bases and 2 bases, there was a span of 10 bases. The CDR3 spans 14 residues. The chain's CDR3 is CASSSVDLTDTQYF. The CDR3 DNA reads as TGTGCCAGCAGTTCTGTGGACCTCACAGATACGCAGTATTTT.

This clonotype was counted only a few times. The V gene is TRBV18, the J gene TRBJ2-4; D remains ambiguous. Between the trimmed V and J ends, which lost 1 base and 8 bases, there was a span of 9 bases. Per the germline V gene, CDR1 is KGHSH and CDR2 is LQKENI. The CDR3 length is 13 residues. The CDR3 DNA sequence: TGTGCCAGCTCACCACGGTTGTCGGACATTCAGTACTTC. This sequence encodes CASSPRLSDIQYF.

By frequency in the sample, this clonotype is medium-sized. The chain links TRBV12-3 or TRBV12-4 to TRBJ2-1; D unclear. The CDR3 is 11 residues long. Deletions cut 4 bases from V and 2 bases from J, with 0 bases between. The CDR3 loop is CASSSYNEQFF. CDR3 coding DNA: TGTGCCAGCAGTTCCTACAATGAGCAGTTCTTC.

The V and J genes are TRBV6-1 and TRBJ1-5; D remains ambiguous. The CDR3 length is 13 residues. Germline loops: CDR1 MNHNS, CDR2 SASEGT. CDR3 nucleotides: TGTGCTACAGAAGTCCTTAGCAATCAGCCCCAGCATTTT. As protein: CATEVLSNQPQHF.

The gene calls are TRBV29-1 and TRBJ2-7; D ambiguous. The CDR3 is 12 residues long. Trimming stripped 5 bases from V and 5 bases from J, with 13 bases between. Looked up from germline, CDR1 is SQVTM and CDR2 is ANQGSEA. The CDR3: CSVMVATNEQYF. The CDR3 DNA reads TGCAGCGTTATGGTAGCAACCAACGAGCAGTACTTC.

This clonotype has just a few counts. V and J are TRBV4-1 and TRBJ1-5; D perhaps matches TRBD1 (5 bases). V shed 1 base and J shed 0 bases, with 13 bases lying between them. The germline CDR1 and CDR2 sequences are MGHRA and YSYEKL. The CDR3 spans 17 residues. The CDR3 sequence: CASSQVLGRYSNQPQHF. The CDR3 nucleotides are TGCGCCAGCAGCCAAGTCCTGGGACGGTATAGCAATCAGCCCCAGCATTTT.

There are many counts of this clonotype. The rearrangement uses TRBV6-5 and TRBJ1-2; D gene ambiguous. Trimming removed 6 bases from V and 2 bases from J, with 7 bases in between. Germline V CDR1 and CDR2: MNHEY, SVGAGI. The CDR3 covers 12 residues. The CDR3 reads CASSRGNYGYTF. Here the CDR3 DNA reads TGTGCCAGCAGCCGCGGGAACTATGGCTACACCTTC.

The J gene is TRBJ2-1, the V gene TRBV28; the match to TRBD2 covers 15 bases. This CDR3 comprises 16 residues. After removal of 8 bases from V and 13 bases from J, the junction contained 15 bases not matched to a gene. CDR1 and CDR2 (germline): MDHEN, SYDVKM. As DNA, the CDR3 is TGTGCCAGCTTAAAAACCCTAGGGACTAGCGGGGGGCCACAGTTCTTC. It translates to CASLKTLGTSGGPQFF.

V is TRBV20-1 and J is TRBJ1-1; D gene unclear. The V and J ends lost 5 bases and 4 bases respectively, with 17 bases between them. Germline V gene data show CDR1 as DFQATT and CDR2 as SNEGSKA (reference sequence). CDR3 length: 14 amino acids. This CDR3 is CSAGPPGEGTEAFF. The CDR3 region has the DNA TGCAGTGCTGGGCCCCCCGGAGAGGGCACTGAAGCTTTCTTT.

This rearrangement joins TRBV29-1 to TRBJ1-4; unclear D gene. The ends were cut back, 4 bases at V and 7 bases at J, with 13 bases in the middle. CDR3 length equals 13 residues. Per germline, CDR1 SQVTM and CDR2 ANQGSEA. The CDR3 here is CSVAGGLGEKLFF. In DNA, the CDR3 is TGCAGCGTTGCGGGAGGTCTCGGTGAAAAACTGTTTTTT.

A word on this clonotype: Given a much more abundant clone one base away, this may be a read error. V gene TRBV12-3 or TRBV12-4 combines with J gene TRBJ2-1, with 13 bases matching TRBD2. Unmatched junction bases numbered 9, after V lost 5 bases and J lost 8 bases. The CDR3 totals 16 residues. CDR3 in amino acids: CASSVLLAGGPDEQFF. The CDR3 region has the DNA TGTGCCAGCAGTGTTTTACTAGCGGGGGGGCCGGATGAGCAGTTCTTC.

This clonotype was counted between two and nine times. J is TRBJ1-6 and V is TRBV10-3; D is uncertain. This CDR3 comprises 13 residues. V lost 3 bases to trimming and J lost 7 bases, with 7 bases between them. CDR1 is ENHRY and CDR2 is SYGVKD in the germline V gene. Here the CDR3 reads CAISDPGNSPLHF. In nucleotides, the CDR3 is TGTGCCATCAGTGATCCAGGAAATTCACCCCTCCACTTT.

This clonotype was picked up many times. The chain links TRBV20-1 to TRBJ1-2, with 8 bases aligning to TRBD1. Trimming cost V 6 bases and J 4 bases; bases outside gene matches: 7. The CDR3 spans 13 residues. CDR1 and CDR2 from the germline V gene are DFQATT and SNEGSKA (reference sequence). Here the CDR3 reads CSAARDRGYGYTF. The DNA for the CDR3 is TGCAGTGCAGCCCGTGACAGGGGCTATGGCTACACCTTC.

There are a few counts of this clonotype. CDR3 nucleotide sequence: TGTGCCAGCAGCTTAGCCTGGCAGGGGCGCTCTGGAAACACCATATATTTT. Amino acid sequence: CASSLAWQGRSGNTIYF. V usage is TRBV11-2 and J usage is TRBJ1-3, with D perhaps matching TRBD1 (6 bases). V lost 1 base, J lost 0 bases, and 13 bases lay in between. This CDR3 has 17 residues. The germline V gene has CDR1 SGHAT and CDR2 FQNNGV.

The CDR3 DNA reads TGTGCCAGCAGTGAAGCGCTTCGGAGGGGGACTGAAGCTTTCTTT. The encoded protein is CASSEALRRGTEAFF. The chain uses TRBV6-1 and TRBJ1-1; D is possibly TRBD1 (6 bases). Germline-derived CDR1 and CDR2 are MNHNS and SASEGT. CDR3 length: 15 residues. Trimming took off 0 bases at V and 5 bases at J, with 13 bases between the two ends.

This clonotype was found once. V gene TRBV12-3 or TRBV12-4 combines with J gene TRBJ2-4, with TRBD1 matching over 7 bases. V lost 2 bases, J lost 13 bases, and 17 bases stayed unmatched. The CDR3 spans 16 residues. The CDR3 region has the DNA TGTGCCAGCAGTTTACCTGACAGGGCCATCCTCTACAAGCAGTACTTC. Amino acid sequence: CASSLPDRAILYKQYF.